This T cell receptor (beta chain) was captured by sequencing in a study of CD8 T cells in ankylosing spondylitis (dated 2017 in TCRdb). Context from the whole study: The study profiled T cell receptor beta repertoires in healthy donors and ankylosing spondylitis patients to find disease-linked TCR variants. The whole study cohort included over a hundred healthy donors and about two dozen ankylosing spondylitis patients. Peripheral blood was sampled, and synovial fluid was additionally collected from ankylosing spondylitis patients. Results and caveats for the whole study, not just this receptor: According to the report, matched synovial fluid samples from ankylosing spondylitis patients were significantly enriched for the disease-linked clones. Some motif variants were previously reported in synovial fluid and blood of reactive arthritis patients, suggesting common disease-initiation mechanisms. The disease-linked clones had a CD8+ phenotype and were found at relatively low frequencies in peripheral blood. A TCR beta motif made up of eight or nine highly homologous amino acid variants appeared to be characteristic of blood from ankylosing spondylitis patients.

The junction carries 4 bases between V and J, which are trimmed by 3 bases and 1 base respectively. Taken from cysteine to phenylalanine, the CDR3 has 13 residues. Just the 39-base CDR3 DNA is kept, in frame starting at base 1. The germline V gene yields SGHTA for CDR1 and FQGNSA for CDR2. The sequencer listed for this sample is Illumina HiSeq 2500. Quantitative 5'-RACE with molecular barcodes was the method used to prepare the TCR beta libraries. As for the authors' bioinformatics: To identify disease-linked TCR variants, a new computational method was used, one built on a probabilistic model of VDJ rearrangement. The raw public data were reprocessed by TCRdb itself: fastp quality trimming at Q25, MiXCR clonotype calling, in-frame beta chains only. Identical CDR3 protein sequences are pooled into one entry, listed with their most common genes and DNA. What appears here as the V and J calls and clone size reflects TCRdb's work, not the paper's. Across this sample there are around 250,000 distinct CDR3 sequences, with about a sixth seen only once. Around 33% of the sample goes to the ten largest clones.

This clonotype turned up a few times. Which antigen it targets is not known. No base quality values were provided; no much bigger clone lies one nucleotide off. The rearrangement combines TRBV7-2 with TRBJ2-1, with an unclear D gene assignment. This TCR came from a male donor with ankylosing spondylitis or in good health (not recorded which). The specimen was blood, either unsorted or a sorted T cell fraction (not recorded which). Here is the DNA: TGTGCCAGCAGCTTCTATTCCTACAATGAGCAGTTCTTC. Translated, it gives CASSFYSYNEQFF.